This passage covers 21 T cell receptor beta chains from one sample sequenced in a study of cytomegalovirus exposure and HLA in healthy donors. PCR employed 60 Vbeta and 13 Jbeta primers. Using immunoSEQ multiplex PCR, the repertoire was profiled, and TCRdb retains in-frame clones only, with some absent. The sample has about 77,000 clones. The specimen was PBMCs. The origin of the receptors is a man between 50 and 59 years old in good health and CMV-seropositive.

The chain is built from TRBV5-1 and TRBJ1-2; 7 bases match TRBD1. The CDR3 covers 13 residues. V was clipped by 4 bases and J by 8 bases; unmatched bases: 8. CDR1 and CDR2 from the germline V gene are SGHRS and YFSETQ. CDR3 nucleotides: TGCGCCAGCAGCCCCCAGGGGGTAGAAGGCTACACCTTC. This gives the protein CASSPQGVEGYTF.

CDR3 DNA: TGTGCCTCGGGGGAAGAGACCCAGTACTTC. Its translation is CASGEETQYF. The V call is TRBV10-3, the J call TRBJ2-5, with D tentatively TRBD2 (6 bases). There are 10 residues in the CDR3. The germline V and J ends were trimmed by 11 bases and 3 bases, with 7 bases remaining between them. CDR1 is ENHRY and CDR2 is SYGVKD in the germline V gene.

The chain employs TRBV7-2 and TRBJ1-1; D possibly corresponds to TRBD1 (5 bases). Trimming removed 4 bases from V and 1 base from J, with 10 bases in between. From germline, CDR1 is SGHTA and CDR2 FQGNSA. The CDR3 is made up of 14 amino acids. This chain's CDR3 is CASSWGRQNTEAFF. The CDR3 nucleotides read TGTGCCAGCAGCTGGGGCAGACAGAACACTGAAGCTTTCTTT. The full variable domain, completed using reference TRBV7-2 and TRBJ1-1, is GAGVSQSPSNKVTEKGKDVELRCDPISGHTALYWYRQSLGQGLEFLIYFQGNSAPDKSGLPSDRFSAERTGGSVSTLTIQRTQQEDSAVYLCASSWGRQNTEAFFGQGTRLTVV.

This rearrangement joins TRBV18 to TRBJ2-6; D unresolved. The V end lost 2 bases, the J end lost 2 bases, and 7 bases lay between the germline ends. Germline values: CDR1 KGHSH, CDR2 LQKENI. CDR3 size: 15 residues. CDR3 DNA: TGTGCCAGCTCACCAGGAGTGGCTGGGGCCAACGTCCTGACTTTC. Translation gives CASSPGVAGANVLTF.

The chain combines TRBV20-1 with TRBJ2-5; D remains unclear. Germline V gene lookup returns CDR1 DFQATT and CDR2 SNEGSKA (reference sequence). The CDR3 loop spans 10 amino acids. The DNA for the CDR3 is TGCAGCCTAAACCAAGAGACCCAGTACTTC. Its translation: CSLNQETQYF.

The chain has TRBV5-1 and TRBJ2-5, with 9 bases matching TRBD1. Trimming took 3 bases from V and 3 from J; bases not matched to a gene: 6. Germline assignment: CDR1 SGHRS and CDR2 YFSETQ. The CDR3 is made up of 15 amino acids. Written as DNA, the CDR3 is TGCGCCAGCAGCTCCCAGACAGGGGGGGAAGAGACCCAGTACTTC. It specifies CASSSQTGGEETQYF.

The chain has TRBV7-2 and TRBJ2-3; D call uncertain. V was shortened by 4 bases and J by 4 bases, with 12 bases between the two germline ends. The CDR3 has 14 amino acids. Germline V gives CDR1 SGHTA, CDR2 FQGNSA. CDR3 in amino acids: CASSSFQAADTQYF. CDR3 bases: TGTGCCAGCAGCTCTTTCCAAGCTGCAGATACGCAGTATTTT.

The rearrangement uses TRBV4-2 and TRBJ1-2; 10 bases map to TRBD1. V shed 2 bases, J shed 5 bases, and the junction held 8 bases outside the gene matches. Germline loops: CDR1 LGHNA, CDR2 YNFKEQ. The CDR3 runs 16 residues. The CDR3 region is CASSQYGGQGGYGYTF. CDR3 DNA sequence: TGTGCCAGCAGCCAATACGGTGGACAGGGGGGATATGGCTACACCTTC.

This sequence joins TRBV7-8 and TRBJ1-1; D perhaps matches TRBD1 (6 bases). The CDR3 sequence is 15 residues long. V lost 0 bases and J lost 4, with 12 bases in between. Germline V gene lookup returns CDR1 SGHVS and CDR2 FQNEAQ. CDR3 residues: CASSLAEDSTTEAFF. The CDR3 nucleotides are TGTGCCAGCAGCTTAGCGGAGGACAGCACCACTGAAGCTTTCTTT.

The chain is built from TRBV19 and TRBJ2-3; the match to TRBD1 covers 7 bases. The CDR3 is made up of 14 amino acids. CDR1 is LNHDA, CDR2 SQIVND, per germline (reference sequence). The V segment lost 3 bases and the J segment 4 bases; nucleotides outside the gene matches: 4. The CDR3 loop reads CASSIGQGADTQYF. In DNA, the CDR3 is TGTGCCAGTAGTATTGGGCAGGGGGCAGATACGCAGTATTTT.

The V call is TRBV10-3, the J call TRBJ1-5; weak D call: TRBD1 (6 bases). This CDR3 has 15 residues. Trimming cost V 2 bases and J 0 bases, with 8 bases left between them. Germline loops: CDR1 ENHRY, CDR2 SYGVKD. DNA for the CDR3: TGTGCCATCAGTGAGAGGGGGTATAGCAATCAGCCCCAGCATTTT. This encodes CAISERGYSNQPQHF.

The rearrangement uses TRBV19 and TRBJ2-3, with 8 bases lining up with TRBD1. The germline V gene encodes CDR1 LNHDA and CDR2 SQIVND (reference sequence). This CDR3 has 16 amino acids. J gave up 2 bases and V 5 bases, and 9 bases lay outside the gene matches. The CDR3 nucleotides are TGTGCCAGTAGTCCCCGGACAGGGAGCTACACAGATACGCAGTATTTT. Amino acids: CASSPRTGSYTDTQYF.

V gene TRBV9 combines with J gene TRBJ1-6; D is undetermined. Trimming shortened V by 4 bases and J by 8 bases, and 10 bases separated the two germline ends. The length of the CDR3 is 13 residues. Per germline, CDR1 SGDLS and CDR2 YYNGEE. CDR3 DNA sequence: TGTGCCAGCAGCCCATTCGGAGATTCACCCCTCCACTTT. Translated, it gives CASSPFGDSPLHF.

The chain recombines TRBV25-1 with TRBJ2-7; D gene ambiguous. Between the trimmed V and J ends, which lost 5 bases and 2 bases, there was a span of 4 bases. Germline assignment: CDR1 MGHDK and CDR2 SYGVNS. CDR3 length: 11 amino acids. The CDR3 coding sequence is TGTGCCAGCAGTCAGACCTACGAGCAGTACTTC. As protein: CASSQTYEQYF.

The chain recombines TRBV2 with TRBJ2-7; tentative D call: TRBD2 (6 bases). Germline CDR1 is SNHLY and CDR2 is FYNNEI. Trimming stripped 10 bases from V and 7 bases from J, with 20 bases between. The CDR3 totals 13 residues. The CDR3 sequence: CANSLRTTSEQYV. The CDR3 region has the DNA TGTGCCAACTCCTTGAGGACTACCTCGGAGCAGTACGTC.

This chain joins TRBV19 and TRBJ2-3; 9 bases are shared with TRBD1. Germline CDR1 LNHDA, CDR2 SQIVND (reference sequence). Trimming removed 9 bases from V and 8 bases from J; junction bases left unmatched: 12. The CDR3 is 14 residues long. The CDR3 reads CASDLGQGSGTQYF. The CDR3 nucleotides read TGTGCCAGCGACCTCGGACAGGGGTCAGGTACGCAGTATTTT.

The J gene is TRBJ2-2, the V gene TRBV4-2; TRBD2 aligns across 13 bases. J gave up 4 bases and V 1 base, and 15 bases lay outside the gene matches. The CDR3 spans 21 residues. Looked up from germline, CDR1 is LGHNA and CDR2 is YNFKEQ. The DNA of the CDR3 is TGTGCCAGCAGCCAAGGCTCACTAGCGGGGGGGCTGTTGGGGAGCACCGGGGAGCTGTTTTTT. It translates to CASSQGSLAGGLLGSTGELFF.

The chain couples TRBV19 to TRBJ1-5, with no clear D. The V end lost 6 bases, the J end lost 0 bases, and 15 bases lay between the germline ends. The CDR3 has 16 amino acids. CDR1 LNHDA and CDR2 SQIVND come from the germline V gene (reference sequence). This CDR3 reads CASRKEVGDSNQPQHF. In DNA, the CDR3 is TGTGCCAGTAGAAAGGAGGTTGGGGATAGCAATCAGCCCCAGCATTTT.

The V call is TRBV14, the J call TRBJ2-3; 8 bases line up with TRBD1. J was trimmed by 1 base and V by 1 base; bases with no gene match: 10. Germline-derived CDR1 and CDR2 are SGHDN and FVKESK. The CDR3 covers 18 residues. CDR3 loop: CASSQGLPTGAGTDTQYF. Written as DNA, the CDR3 is TGTGCCAGCAGCCAAGGGCTCCCGACAGGGGCGGGCACAGATACGCAGTATTTT.

The rearrangement uses TRBV6-1 and TRBJ1-4; D not certain. The V end was cut by 2 bases, the J end by 0 bases, with 13 bases between. This CDR3 has 17 residues. The germline V gene encodes CDR1 MNHNS and CDR2 SASEGT. CDR3: CASSESPPGATNEKLFF. The CDR3 region has the DNA TGTGCCAGCAGTGAAAGCCCGCCGGGTGCAACTAATGAAAAACTGTTTTTT.

The chain joins TRBV28 to TRBJ1-2; possible D gene TRBD1, 5 bases. The CDR3 is 12 amino acids. V was pared by 7 bases and J by 2 bases, with 8 bases between. CDR1 and CDR2 (germline): MDHEN, SYDVKM. CDR3 nucleotides: TGTGCCAGCACTCAGGGAAACTATGGCTACACCTTC. Translated, it gives CASTQGNYGYTF.